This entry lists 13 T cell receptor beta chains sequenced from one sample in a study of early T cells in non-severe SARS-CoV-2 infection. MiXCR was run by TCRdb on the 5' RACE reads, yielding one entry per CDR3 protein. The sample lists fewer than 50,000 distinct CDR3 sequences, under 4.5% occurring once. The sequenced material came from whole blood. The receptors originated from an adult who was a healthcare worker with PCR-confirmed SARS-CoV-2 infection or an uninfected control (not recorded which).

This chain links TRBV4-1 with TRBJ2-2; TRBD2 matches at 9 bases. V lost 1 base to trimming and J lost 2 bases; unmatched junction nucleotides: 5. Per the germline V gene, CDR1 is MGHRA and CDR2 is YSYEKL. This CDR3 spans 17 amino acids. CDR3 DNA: TGCGCCAGCAGCCAAGGGTGGACTAGCGCCAACACCGGGGAGCTGTTTTTT. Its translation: CASSQGWTSANTGELFF.

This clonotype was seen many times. This CDR3 is CASSEGGGGNQPQHF. The CDR3 DNA is TGCGCCAGCAGTGAAGGGGGCGGAGGGAATCAGCCCCAGCATTTT. The rearrangement uses TRBV10-1 and TRBJ1-5, with TRBD1 identical over 7 bases. V dropped 3 bases and J dropped 4; count of bases not matched to a gene: 6. Germline CDR1 WNHNN, CDR2 SYGVQD (reference sequence). The length of the CDR3 is 15 residues.

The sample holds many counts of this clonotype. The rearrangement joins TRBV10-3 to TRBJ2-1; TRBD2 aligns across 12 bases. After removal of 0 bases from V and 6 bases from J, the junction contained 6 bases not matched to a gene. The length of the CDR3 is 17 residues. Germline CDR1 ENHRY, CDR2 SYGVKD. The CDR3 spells CAISESTSGGRVNEQFF. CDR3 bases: TGTGCCATCAGTGAGTCGACTAGCGGGGGCCGAGTCAATGAGCAGTTCTTC.

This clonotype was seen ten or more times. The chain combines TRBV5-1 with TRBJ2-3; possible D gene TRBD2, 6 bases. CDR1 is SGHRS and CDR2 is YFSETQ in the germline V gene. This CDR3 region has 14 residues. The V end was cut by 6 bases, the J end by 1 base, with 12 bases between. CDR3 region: CASTPGGGTDTQYF. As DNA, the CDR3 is TGCGCCAGCACCCCCGGCGGGGGCACAGATACGCAGTATTTT.

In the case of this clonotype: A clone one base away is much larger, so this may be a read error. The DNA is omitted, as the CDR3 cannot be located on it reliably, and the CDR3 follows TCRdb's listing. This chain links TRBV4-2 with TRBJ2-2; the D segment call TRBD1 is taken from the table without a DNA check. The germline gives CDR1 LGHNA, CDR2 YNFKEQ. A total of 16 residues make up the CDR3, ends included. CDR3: CASSQFGQGNTGELIF.

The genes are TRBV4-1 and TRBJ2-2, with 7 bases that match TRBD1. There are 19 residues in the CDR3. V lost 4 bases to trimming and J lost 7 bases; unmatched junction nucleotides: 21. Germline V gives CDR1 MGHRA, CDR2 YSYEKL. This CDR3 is CASSPRQGIPPGLDGELFF. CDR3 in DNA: TGCGCCAGCAGCCCCCGACAGGGCATCCCCCCTGGATTGGACGGGGAGCTGTTTTTT.

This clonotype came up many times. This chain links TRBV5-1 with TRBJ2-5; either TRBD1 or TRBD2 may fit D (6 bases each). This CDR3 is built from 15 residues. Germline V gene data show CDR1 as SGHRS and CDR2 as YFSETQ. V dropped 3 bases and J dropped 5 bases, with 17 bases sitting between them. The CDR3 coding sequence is TGCGCCAGCAGCTCATTCGGGGGCGGGACTGAGACCCAGTACTTC. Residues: CASSSFGGGTETQYF. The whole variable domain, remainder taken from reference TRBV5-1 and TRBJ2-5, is KAGVTQTPRYLIKTRGQQVTLSCSPISGHRSVSWYQQTPGQGLQFLFEYFSETQRNKGNFPGRFSGRQFSNSRSEMNVSTLELGDSALYLCASSSFGGGTETQYFGPGTRLLVL.

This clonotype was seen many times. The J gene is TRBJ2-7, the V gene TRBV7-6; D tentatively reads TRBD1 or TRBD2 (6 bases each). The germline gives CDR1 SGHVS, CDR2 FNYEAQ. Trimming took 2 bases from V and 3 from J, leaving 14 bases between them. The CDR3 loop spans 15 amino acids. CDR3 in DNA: TGTGCCAGCAGCTTAAGCACAGGGACTTTCTACGAGCAGTACTTC. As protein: CASSLSTGTFYEQYF.

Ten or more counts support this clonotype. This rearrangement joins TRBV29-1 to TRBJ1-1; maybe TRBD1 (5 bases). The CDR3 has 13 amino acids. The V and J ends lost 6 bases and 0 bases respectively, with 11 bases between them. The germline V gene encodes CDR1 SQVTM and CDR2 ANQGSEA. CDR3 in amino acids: CSVGGPMNTEAFF. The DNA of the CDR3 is TGCAGCGTCGGGGGACCTATGAACACTGAAGCTTTCTTT.

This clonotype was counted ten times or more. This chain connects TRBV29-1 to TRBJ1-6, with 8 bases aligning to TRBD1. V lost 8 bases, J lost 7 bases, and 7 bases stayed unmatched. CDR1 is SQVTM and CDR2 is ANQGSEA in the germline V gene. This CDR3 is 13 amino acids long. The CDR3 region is CSFRTGLNSPLHF. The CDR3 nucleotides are TGCAGCTTCAGGACAGGGCTGAATTCACCCCTCCACTTT.

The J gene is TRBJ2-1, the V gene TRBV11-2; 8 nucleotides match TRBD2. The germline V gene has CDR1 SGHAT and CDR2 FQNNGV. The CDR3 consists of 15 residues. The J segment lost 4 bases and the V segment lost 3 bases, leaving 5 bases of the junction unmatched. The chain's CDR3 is CASSLRAGGYNEQFF. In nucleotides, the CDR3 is TGTGCCAGCAGCTTGCGGGCGGGGGGATACAATGAGCAGTTCTTC.

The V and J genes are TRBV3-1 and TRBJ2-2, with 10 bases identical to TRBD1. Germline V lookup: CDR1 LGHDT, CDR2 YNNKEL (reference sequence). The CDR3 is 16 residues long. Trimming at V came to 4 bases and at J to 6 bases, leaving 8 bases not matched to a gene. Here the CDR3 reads CASSPRDRGPAGELFF. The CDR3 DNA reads TGTGCCAGCAGCCCTCGGGACAGGGGACCCGCCGGGGAGCTGTTTTTT.

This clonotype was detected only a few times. The CDR3 loop is CASTLSGGPSDTQYF. The DNA of the CDR3 is TGTGCCAGCACCTTGAGCGGGGGACCCAGTGATACGCAGTATTTT. The V call is TRBV9, the J call TRBJ2-3, with 8 bases lining up with TRBD2. The CDR3 extends over 15 amino acids. Per germline, CDR1 SGDLS and CDR2 YYNGEE. After removal of 6 bases from V and 6 bases from J, the junction contained 12 bases not matched to a gene.